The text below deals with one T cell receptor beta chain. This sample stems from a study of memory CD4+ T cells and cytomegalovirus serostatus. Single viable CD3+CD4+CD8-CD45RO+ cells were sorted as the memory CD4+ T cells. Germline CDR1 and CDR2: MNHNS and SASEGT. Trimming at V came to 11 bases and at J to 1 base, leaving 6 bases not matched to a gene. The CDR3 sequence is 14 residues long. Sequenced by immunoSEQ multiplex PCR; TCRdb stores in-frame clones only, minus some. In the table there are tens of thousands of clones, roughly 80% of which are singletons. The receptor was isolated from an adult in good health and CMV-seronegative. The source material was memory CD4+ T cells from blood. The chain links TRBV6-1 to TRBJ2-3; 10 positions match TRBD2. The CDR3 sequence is CALAGDSGTDTQYF. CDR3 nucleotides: TGTGCCCTAGCGGGGGACTCTGGCACAGATACGCAGTATTTT.